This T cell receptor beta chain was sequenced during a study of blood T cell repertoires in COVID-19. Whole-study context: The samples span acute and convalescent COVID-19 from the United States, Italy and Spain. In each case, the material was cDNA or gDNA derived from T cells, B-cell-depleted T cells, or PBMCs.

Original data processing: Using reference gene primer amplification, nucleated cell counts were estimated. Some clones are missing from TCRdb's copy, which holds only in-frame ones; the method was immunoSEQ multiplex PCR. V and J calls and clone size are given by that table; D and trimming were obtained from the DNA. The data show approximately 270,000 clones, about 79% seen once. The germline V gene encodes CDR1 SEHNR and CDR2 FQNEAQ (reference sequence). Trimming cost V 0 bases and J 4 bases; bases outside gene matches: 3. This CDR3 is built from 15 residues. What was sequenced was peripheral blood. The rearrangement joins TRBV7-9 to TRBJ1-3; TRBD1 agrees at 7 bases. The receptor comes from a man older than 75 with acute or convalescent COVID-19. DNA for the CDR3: TGTGCCAGCAGCTTAGCCGGACAGGTCGGAAACACCATATATTTT. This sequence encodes CASSLAGQVGNTIYF.